Sequencing of this TCR beta chain was carried out in a study of post-analysis software for immune sequencing data. Study in general: Relapsing-remitting, secondary progressive and progressive-relapsing forms made up the multiple sclerosis disease courses. Findings and limits, study-wide: Multiple sclerosis patients had significantly lower normalized Chao1 diversity than controls. A handful of TRBV segments, including TRBV5-6, TRBV5-1 and TRBV20-1, were more frequent in patients than controls. Co-batched samples clustered tightly together by F measure.

Germline CDR1 reads SQVTM; CDR2 reads ANQGSEA. J was trimmed by 2 bases and V by 5 bases; bases with no gene match: 6. The CDR3 runs 14 residues. With regard to this clonotype: Its antigen is currently unknown.

Unique molecular identifiers were built into the TCR beta cDNA libraries. Approximately 550,000 cDNA molecules came from roughly 0.93 to 9.6 million T cells. Using its own MiXCR run on the PCR reads, TCRdb lists one record per CDR3 protein. The profile shows about 770,000 distinct CDR3 sequences, 35% to 55% of them singletons. This TCR derives from a girl under 18 with multiple sclerosis. Material for sequencing was blood. The rearrangement joins TRBV29-1 to TRBJ2-3; TRBD2 matches at 8 bases. The CDR3, as DNA: TGCAGCGTTCTAGGACTAGCCCCCACAGATACGCAGTATTTT. Translated: CSVLGLAPTDTQYF.